This T cell receptor (beta chain) originates from a study of blood T cell repertoires in COVID-19. This CDR3 has 15 amino acids. Germline CDR1 SGHRS, CDR2 YFSETQ. V lost 4 bases to trimming and J lost 2 bases; unmatched junction nucleotides: 7. The method was immunoSEQ multiplex PCR; TCRdb's version includes in-frame clones alone and lacks a portion of them. The sample lists about 56,000 clones; more than 80% were seen once. The specimen was peripheral blood. This clonotype originated in a human donor in a cohort sampled during active COVID-19. V is TRBV5-1 and J is TRBJ2-7; TRBD2 aligns across 9 bases. The CDR3 DNA reads as TGCGCCAGCAGCATACTAAGCGGGGGGCCCTACGAGCAGTACTTC. Its translation is CASSILSGGPYEQYF.